This TCR beta chain emerged from a study of human T cells and chemical hapten exposure. Background on the study: Predominantly women, the patients had alopecia areata, totalis or universalis.

Unique molecular identifiers were linked by the library to individual cDNA molecules. TCRdb re-derived calls from the RACE reads in MiXCR, one entry per CDR3 protein. Of about 96,000 distinct CDR3 sequences in the sample, approximately 9.3% are singletons; the top ten hold approximately 2.2%. As to time point: patch test 2, 6 weeks after DPC sensitization. Sample treatment: therapeutic diphenylcyclopropenone sensitization with weekly scalp DPC. Every patch test was put on after a blood sample was taken. Whole blood, unfractionated, served as the material for total RNA extraction. Ten or more counts support this clonotype. The receptor was isolated from a woman in her thirties or forties with alopecia areata. Some clones in this sample may be carry-over from other donors' samples. Source: whole blood, taken in connection with sensitization to the hapten diphenylcyclopropenone (DPC).

The CDR3 DNA reads TGTGCCAGCAGTTTCAAGATGAACACTGAAGCTTTCTTT. Translation gives CASSFKMNTEAFF. The chain recombines TRBV27 with TRBJ1-1; the D is unclear. Germline CDR1 is MNHEY and CDR2 is SMNVEV (reference sequence). Trimming removed 3 bases from V and 0 bases from J, with 5 bases in between. CDR3 length equals 13 residues.